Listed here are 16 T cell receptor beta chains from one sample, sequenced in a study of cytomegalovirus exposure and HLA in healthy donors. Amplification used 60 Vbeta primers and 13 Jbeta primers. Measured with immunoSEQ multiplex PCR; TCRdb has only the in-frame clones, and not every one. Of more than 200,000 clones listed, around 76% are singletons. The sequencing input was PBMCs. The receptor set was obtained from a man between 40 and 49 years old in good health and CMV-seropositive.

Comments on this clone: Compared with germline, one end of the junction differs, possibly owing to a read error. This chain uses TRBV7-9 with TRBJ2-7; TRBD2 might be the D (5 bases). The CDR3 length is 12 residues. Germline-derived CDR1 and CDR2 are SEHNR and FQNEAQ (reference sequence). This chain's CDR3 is CSSSLTGYEQYF. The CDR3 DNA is TGTTCCAGCAGCTTAACGGGATACGAGCAGTACTTC.

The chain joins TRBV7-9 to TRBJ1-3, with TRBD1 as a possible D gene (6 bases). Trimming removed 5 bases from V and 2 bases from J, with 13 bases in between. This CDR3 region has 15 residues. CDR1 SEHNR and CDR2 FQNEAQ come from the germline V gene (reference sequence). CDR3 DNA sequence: TGTGCCAGCAGCCCAGGGGCCACGGCTGGAAACACCATATATTTT. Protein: CASSPGATAGNTIYF.

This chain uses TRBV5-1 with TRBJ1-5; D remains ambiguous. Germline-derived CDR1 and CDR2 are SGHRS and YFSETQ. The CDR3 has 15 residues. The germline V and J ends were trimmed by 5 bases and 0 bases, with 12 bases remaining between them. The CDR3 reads CASRPTPNSNQPQHF. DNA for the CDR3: TGCGCCAGCAGGCCGACACCTAATAGCAATCAGCCCCAGCATTTT.

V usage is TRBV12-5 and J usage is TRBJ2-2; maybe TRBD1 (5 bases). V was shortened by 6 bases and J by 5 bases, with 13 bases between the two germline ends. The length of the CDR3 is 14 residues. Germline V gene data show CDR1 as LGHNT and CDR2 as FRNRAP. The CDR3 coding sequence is TGTGCTAGTGGACAGGCCTGGGGTACCGGGGAGCTGTTTTTT. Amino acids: CASGQAWGTGELFF.

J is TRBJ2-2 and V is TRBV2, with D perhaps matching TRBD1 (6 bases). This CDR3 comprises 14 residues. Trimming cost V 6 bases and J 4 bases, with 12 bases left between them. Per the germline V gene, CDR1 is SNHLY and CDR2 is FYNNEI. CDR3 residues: CASRIEGVTGELFF. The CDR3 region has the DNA TGTGCCAGCAGGATAGAGGGGGTCACCGGGGAGCTGTTTTTT.

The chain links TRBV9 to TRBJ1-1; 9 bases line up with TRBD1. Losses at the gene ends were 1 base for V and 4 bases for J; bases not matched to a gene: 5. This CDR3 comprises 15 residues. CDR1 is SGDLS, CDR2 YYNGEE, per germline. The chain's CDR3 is CASSVQDRGGTEAFF. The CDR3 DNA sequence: TGTGCCAGCAGCGTACAGGACAGGGGAGGCACTGAAGCTTTCTTT.

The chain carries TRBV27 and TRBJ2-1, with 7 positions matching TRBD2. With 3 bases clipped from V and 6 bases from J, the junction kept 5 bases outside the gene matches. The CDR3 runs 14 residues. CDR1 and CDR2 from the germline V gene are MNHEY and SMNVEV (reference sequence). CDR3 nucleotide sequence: TGTGCCAGCAGTTTGGATAGCGGGTCCAATGAGCAGTTCTTC. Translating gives CASSLDSGSNEQFF.

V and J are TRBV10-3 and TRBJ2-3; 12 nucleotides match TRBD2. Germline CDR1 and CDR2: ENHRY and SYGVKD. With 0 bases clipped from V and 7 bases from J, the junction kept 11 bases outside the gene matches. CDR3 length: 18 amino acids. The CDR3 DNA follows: TGTGCCATCAGTGAGTCGAATTGGACTAGCGGGAACCGGAATACGCAGTATTTT. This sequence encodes CAISESNWTSGNRNTQYF.

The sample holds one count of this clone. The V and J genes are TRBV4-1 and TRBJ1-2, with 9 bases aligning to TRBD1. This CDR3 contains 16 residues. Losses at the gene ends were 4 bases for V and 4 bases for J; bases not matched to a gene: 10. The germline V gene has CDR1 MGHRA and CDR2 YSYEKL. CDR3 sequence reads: CASSPRPGTGSYGYTF. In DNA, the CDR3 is TGCGCCAGCAGCCCCCGTCCCGGGACAGGGAGCTATGGCTACACCTTC.

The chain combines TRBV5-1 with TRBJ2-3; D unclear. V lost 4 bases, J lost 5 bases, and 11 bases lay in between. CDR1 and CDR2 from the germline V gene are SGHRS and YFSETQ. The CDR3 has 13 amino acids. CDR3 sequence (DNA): TGCGCCAGCAGCACACGTCGACTAGATACGCAGTATTTT. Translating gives CASSTRRLDTQYF.

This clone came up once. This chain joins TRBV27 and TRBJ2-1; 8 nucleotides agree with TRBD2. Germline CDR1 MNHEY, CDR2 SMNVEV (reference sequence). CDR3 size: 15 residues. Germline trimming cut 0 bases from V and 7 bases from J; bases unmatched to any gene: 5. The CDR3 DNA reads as TGTGCCAGCAGTTTATCAGCGGGAGTGGGGAATGAGCAGTTCTTC. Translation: CASSLSAGVGNEQFF.

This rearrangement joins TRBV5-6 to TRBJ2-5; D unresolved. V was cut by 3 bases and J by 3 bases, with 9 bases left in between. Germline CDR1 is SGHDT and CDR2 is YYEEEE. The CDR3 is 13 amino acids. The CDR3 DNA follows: TGTGCCAGCAGCTCTTGGAGTGAAGAGACCCAGTACTTC. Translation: CASSSWSEETQYF.

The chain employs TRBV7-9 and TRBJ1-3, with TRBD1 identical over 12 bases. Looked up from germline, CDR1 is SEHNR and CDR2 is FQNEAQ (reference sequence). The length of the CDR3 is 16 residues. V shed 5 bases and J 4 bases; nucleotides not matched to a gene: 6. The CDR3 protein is CASSEGQGAYGNTIYF. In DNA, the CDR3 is TGTGCCAGCAGCGAGGGACAGGGGGCGTACGGAAACACCATATATTTT.

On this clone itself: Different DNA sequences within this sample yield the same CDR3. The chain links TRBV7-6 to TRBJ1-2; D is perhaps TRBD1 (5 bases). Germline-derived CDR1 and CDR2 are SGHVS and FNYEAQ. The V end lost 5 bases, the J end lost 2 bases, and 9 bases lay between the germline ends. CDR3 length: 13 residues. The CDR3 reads CASSPRGNYGYTF. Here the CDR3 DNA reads TGTGCCAGCAGCCCCCGGGGGAACTATGGCTACACCTTC.

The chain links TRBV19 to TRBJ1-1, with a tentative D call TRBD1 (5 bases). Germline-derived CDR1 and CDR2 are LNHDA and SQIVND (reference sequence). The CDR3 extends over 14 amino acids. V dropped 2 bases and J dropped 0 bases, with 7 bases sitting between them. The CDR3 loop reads CASSIRGMNTEAFF. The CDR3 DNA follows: TGTGCCAGTAGTATACGGGGGATGAACACTGAAGCTTTCTTT. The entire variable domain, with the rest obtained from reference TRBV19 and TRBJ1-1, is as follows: DGGITQSPKYLFRKEGQNVTLSCEQNLNHDAMYWYRQDPGQGLRLIYYSQIVNDFQKGDIAEGYSVSREKKESFPLTVTSAQKNPTAFYLCASSIRGMNTEAFFGQGTRLTVV.

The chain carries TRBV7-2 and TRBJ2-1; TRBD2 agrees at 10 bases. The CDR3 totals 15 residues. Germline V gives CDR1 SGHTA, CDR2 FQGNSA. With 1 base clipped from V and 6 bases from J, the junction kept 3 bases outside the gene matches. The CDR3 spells CASSLGSGRFNEQFF. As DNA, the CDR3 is TGTGCCAGCAGCTTAGGTAGCGGGAGGTTCAATGAGCAGTTCTTC.